A selection of T cell receptor beta chains follows, all from one sample in a study of radiation and T cells in renal cell carcinoma. This table comes from immunoSEQ multiplex PCR, and its TCRdb copy is limited to in-frame clones, with some not included. This table holds 130,000 or so clones, 70% to 90% found once. The sample here was blood, taken from a patient whose treatment included radiotherapy and nephrectomy. These receptors were obtained from a woman aged 45-60 years with renal cell carcinoma. Each CDR3 is given with its conserved first and last residue. A D gene is named only where the DNA matches it firmly. Size is omitted from some rows. Given values are once, few, many or a class for expanded clones.

-,TRBJ2-5,TRBD2,TRBV7-2,CASSWTSGGEVTQYF,TGTGCCAGCAGCTGGACTAGCGGGGGGGAAGTGACCCAGTACTTC
-,TRBJ1-2,-,TRBV27,CASSFSWGIDGYTF,TGTGCCAGCAGTTTTTCGTGGGGAATCGATGGCTACACCTTC
-,TRBJ2-7,TRBD2,TRBV6-5,CASREREGRYEQYF,TGTGCGAGCAGGGAACGGGAGGGCCGGTACGAGCAGTACTTC
-,TRBJ2-7,-,TRBV13,CASSLGTSRGEQYF,TGTGCCAGCAGCTTAGGTACCAGCCGCGGCGAGCAGTACTTC
-,TRBJ1-5,-,TRBV7-2,CASSWGAGNQPQHF,TGTGCCAGCAGCTGGGGTGCGGGGAACCAGCCCCAGCATTTT
-,TRBJ2-3,-,TRBV5-6,CASSFQGRTDTQYF,TGTGCCAGCAGCTTTCAGGGGAGGACAGATACGCAGTATTTT
-,TRBJ2-3,-,TRBV5-1,CASSLTSDTQYF,TGCGCCAGCAGCTTGACTAGTGATACGCAGTATTTT
-,TRBJ2-5,TRBD2,TRBV29-1,CSVPGLDMAQYF,TGCAGCGTTCCGGGACTAGATATGGCCCAGTACTTC
-,TRBJ2-7,-,TRBV9,CASSVDGSRGSEQYF,TGTGCCAGCAGCGTAGATGGTTCCCGAGGGAGCGAGCAGTACTTC
-,TRBJ2-7,TRBD1,TRBV19,CASSSRDRDEQYF,TGTGCCAGTAGTAGCCGGGACAGGGACGAGCAGTACTTC
-,TRBJ2-6,-,TRBV27,CASAFGGGLAGANVLTF,TGTGCCAGCGCCTTTGGTGGGGGCTTGGCTGGGGCCAACGTCCTGACTTTC
-,TRBJ1-3,TRBD1,TRBV25-1,CASSPPGTALPGNTIYF,TGTGCCAGCAGTCCCCCCGGGACAGCTCTACCTGGAAACACCATATATTTT
-,TRBJ1-5,-,TRBV19,CASKEGYQPQHF,TGTGCCAGTAAGGAGGGGTATCAGCCCCAGCATTTT
-,TRBJ2-5,-,TRBV9,CASGQGSVETQYF,TGTGCCAGCGGGCAGGGCTCCGTAGAGACCCAGTACTTC
-,TRBJ2-7,-,TRBV10-3,CAISEERNRYEQYF,TGTGCCATCAGTGAAGAAAGGAATCGATACGAGCAGTACTTC
-,TRBJ1-1,-,TRBV6-5,CASTPPGGFEAFF,TGTGCCAGCACCCCCCCGGGGGGGTTTGAAGCTTTCTTT
-,TRBJ2-7,TRBD1,TRBV9,CASSVQSTGASREQYF,TGTGCCAGCAGCGTCCAGTCCACAGGGGCGTCTAGGGAGCAGTACTTC
-,TRBJ1-2,-,TRBV30,CAWSGEQGMYYGYTF,TGTGCCTGGAGTGGGGAACAGGGAATGTACTATGGCTACACCTTC
-,TRBJ1-5,-,TRBV28,CASSGSGGPGPQHF,TGTGCCAGCTCCGGGTCTGGGGGCCCTGGGCCCCAGCATTTT
-,TRBJ1-4,TRBD1,TRBV5-8,CASSRDRTNEKLFF,TGTGCCAGCAGCCGGGACAGAACTAATGAAAAACTGTTTTTT
-,TRBJ1-2,-,TRBV2,CASSEWAVYGYTF,TGTGCCAGCAGTGAATGGGCGGTGTATGGCTACACCTTC
-,TRBJ2-2,-,TRBV9,CASSVGAGTLSGELFF,TGTGCCAGCAGCGTAGGTGCGGGAACTCTTTCCGGGGAGCTGTTTTTT
-,TRBJ2-7,TRBD2,TRBV7-2,CASSLSGTSGAEWYF,TGTGCCAGCAGCTTATCCGGGACTAGCGGGGCTGAGTGGTACTTC
-,TRBJ1-5,TRBD1,TRBV7-9,CASAGTGNQPQHF,TGTGCCAGCGCCGGGACAGGGAATCAGCCCCAGCATTTT
-,TRBJ1-4,-,TRBV5-1,CASRGTIATNEKLFF,TGCGCCAGCAGAGGGACGATTGCAACTAATGAAAAACTGTTTTTT
-,TRBJ2-7,TRBD2,TRBV7-2,CASSLARGDEQYF,TGTGCCAGCAGCTTAGCGCGGGGGGACGAGCAGTACTTC
few,TRBJ1-4,-,TRBV30,CAWSGEGEKLFF,TGTGCCTGGAGTGGGGAGGGGGAAAAACTGTTTTTT
few,TRBJ2-7,-,TRBV18,CASSPLNRVLREEQYF,TGTGCCAGCTCACCACTCAACAGGGTTTTGCGTGAGGAGCAGTACTTC
-,TRBJ1-6,-,TRBV10-3,CAISVMVRGPPSPLHF,TGTGCCATCAGTGTCATGGTTAGGGGCCCTCCTTCACCCCTCCACTTT
-,TRBJ1-3,TRBD1,TRBV5-1,CASSATGGNTIYF,TGCGCCAGCAGCGCGACAGGGGGCAACACCATATATTTT
-,TRBJ2-1,TRBD2,TRBV9,CASSVGTSGYNEQFF,TGTGCCAGCAGCGTGGGGACTAGCGGATACAATGAGCAGTTCTTC
-,TRBJ1-1,-,TRBV29-1,CSVDMTGTEAFF,TGCAGCGTTGATATGACCGGCACTGAAGCTTTCTTT
-,TRBJ1-2,-,TRBV7-6,CASSLAQSGYGYTF,TGTGCCAGCAGCTTAGCGCAGTCGGGCTATGGCTACACCTTC
once,TRBJ1-1,TRBD1,TRBV5-1,CASRRGVGGEWDTEAFF,TGCGCCAGCAGGCGAGGCGTAGGGGGCGAGTGGGACACTGAAGCTTTCTTT
-,TRBJ1-2,TRBD1,TRBV5-6,CASSSGTGLNYGYTF,TGTGCCAGCAGCTCTGGGACAGGTCTTAACTATGGCTACACCTTC
-,TRBJ2-7,TRBD1,TRBV9,CASSNLGTGAYEQYF,TGTGCCAGCAGCAACCTCGGGACAGGGGCCTACGAGCAGTACTTC
few,TRBJ1-4,-,TRBV9,CASTRGGENEKLFF,TGTGCCAGCACCCGAGGAGGGGAGAATGAAAAACTGTTTTTT
-,TRBJ2-7,TRBD1,TRBV2,CASRTTGAGTYEQYF,TGTGCCAGCAGAACGACAGGGGCGGGAACCTACGAGCAGTACTTC
-,TRBJ2-3,-,TRBV29-1,CSVEGGSGTDTQYF,TGCAGCGTTGAGGGCGGGTCGGGCACAGATACGCAGTATTTT
-,TRBJ2-3,TRBD1,TRBV18,CASSPGHWTGASTDTQYF,TGTGCCAGCTCACCTGGTCACTGGACAGGGGCTAGCACAGATACGCAGTATTTT
-,TRBJ1-1,-,TRBV11-2,CASSLWESEAFF,TGTGCCAGCAGCCTATGGGAGTCTGAAGCTTTCTTT
-,TRBJ1-2,-,TRBV15,CATSREKTRSYGYTF,TGTGCCACCAGCAGAGAAAAGACGCGCAGCTATGGCTACACCTTC
-,TRBJ1-1,-,TRBV5-6,CASSGETSNTEAFF,TGTGCCAGCAGCGGGGAGACAAGCAACACTGAAGCTTTCTTT
-,TRBJ2-3,-,TRBV6-5,CASSLGPQGTQYF,TGTGCCAGCAGTTTGGGACCACAAGGTACGCAGTATTTT
once,TRBJ2-7,TRBD1,TRBV30,CAWMGTGGEQYF,TGTGCCTGGATGGGGACAGGGGGGGAGCAGTACTTC
-,TRBJ1-5,-,TRBV19,CASSSGWWGMNSNQPQHF,TGTGCCAGTAGTTCAGGGTGGTGGGGGATGAATAGCAATCAGCCCCAGCATTTT
-,TRBJ2-1,TRBD2,TRBV7-2,CASSLGGTSGSYNEQFF,TGTGCCAGCAGCTTAGGGGGGACTAGCGGCTCCTACAATGAGCAGTTCTTC
-,TRBJ1-3,-,TRBV7-9,CASSLWLLDSGNTIYF,TGTGCCAGCAGCTTATGGCTATTGGACTCTGGAAACACCATATATTTT